This T cell receptor beta chain was observed in a study of graft-versus-host responses after intestinal transplantation. For the study at large: Multivisceral, liver-intestinal, or isolated intestinal transplants were received by the recipients. Points from the study as a whole: Recipient bone marrow held GvH clones, some seen earlier in ileum or blood.

Here immunoSEQ multiplex PCR was the method, and the copy in TCRdb shows in-frame clones only, minus some. The sample records about 81,000 clones, approximately 90% being singletons. Concerning this clone itself: Its antigen is undetermined.

The V gene's germline CDR1 is SGHRS and CDR2 YFSETQ. This CDR3 has 13 residues. Deletions cut 4 bases from V and 0 bases from J, with 6 bases between. This material consisted of unstimulated CD4+ T cells sorted from spleen or lymph node cells, taken before transplant. The chain couples TRBV5-1 to TRBJ2-3; the D is unclear. The sequence derives from a human donor who was the organ donor for an intestinal transplant. CDR3 DNA sequence: TGCGCCAGCAGCGCGACTAGCACAGATACGCAGTATTTT. Translating gives CASSATSTDTQYF.